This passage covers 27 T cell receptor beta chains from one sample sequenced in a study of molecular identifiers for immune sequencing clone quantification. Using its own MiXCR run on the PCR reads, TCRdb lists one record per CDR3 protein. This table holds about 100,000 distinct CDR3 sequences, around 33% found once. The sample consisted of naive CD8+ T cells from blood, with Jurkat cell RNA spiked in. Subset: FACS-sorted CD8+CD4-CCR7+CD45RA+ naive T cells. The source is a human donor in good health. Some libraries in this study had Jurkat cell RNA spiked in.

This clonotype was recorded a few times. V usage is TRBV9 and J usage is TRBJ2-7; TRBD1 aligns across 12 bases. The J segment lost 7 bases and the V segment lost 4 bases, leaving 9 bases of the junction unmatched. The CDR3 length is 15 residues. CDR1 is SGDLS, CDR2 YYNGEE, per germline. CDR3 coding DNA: TGTGCCAGCAGCAACTCCGGGACAGGGGGCAGTGAGCAGTACTTC. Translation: CASSNSGTGGSEQYF.

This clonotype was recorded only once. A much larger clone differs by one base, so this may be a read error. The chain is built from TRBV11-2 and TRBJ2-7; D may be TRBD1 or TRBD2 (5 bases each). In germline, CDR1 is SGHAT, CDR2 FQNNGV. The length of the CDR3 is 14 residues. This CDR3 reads CASCLGRAGDEQYF. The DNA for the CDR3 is TGTGCCAGCTGCTTGGGACGGGCGGGTGACGAGCAGTACTTC. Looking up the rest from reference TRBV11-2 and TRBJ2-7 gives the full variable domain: EAGVAQSPRYKIIEKRQSVAFWCNPISGHATLYWYQQILGQGPKLLIQFQNNGVVDDSQLPKDRFSAERLKGVDSTLKIQPAKLEDSAVYLCASCLGRAGDEQYFGPGTRLTVT.

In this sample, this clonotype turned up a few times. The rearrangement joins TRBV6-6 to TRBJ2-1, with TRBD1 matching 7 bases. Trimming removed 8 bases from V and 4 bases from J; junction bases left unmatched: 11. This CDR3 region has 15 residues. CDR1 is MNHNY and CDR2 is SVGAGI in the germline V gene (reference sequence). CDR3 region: CASQIQGTSYNEQFF. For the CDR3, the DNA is TGTGCCAGCCAAATACAGGGGACCTCATACAATGAGCAGTTCTTC.

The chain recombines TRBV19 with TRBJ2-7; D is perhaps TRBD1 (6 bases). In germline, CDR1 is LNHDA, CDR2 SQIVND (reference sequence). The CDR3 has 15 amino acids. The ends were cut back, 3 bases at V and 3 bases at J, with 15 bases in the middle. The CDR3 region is CASSMGQGMGYEQYF. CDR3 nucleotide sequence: TGTGCCAGTAGTATGGGGCAGGGGATGGGCTACGAGCAGTACTTC. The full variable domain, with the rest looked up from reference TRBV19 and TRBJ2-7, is DGGITQSPKYLFRKEGQNVTLSCEQNLNHDAMYWYRQDPGQGLRLIYYSQIVNDFQKGDIAEGYSVSREKKESFPLTVTSAQKNPTAFYLCASSMGQGMGYEQYFGPGTRLTVT.

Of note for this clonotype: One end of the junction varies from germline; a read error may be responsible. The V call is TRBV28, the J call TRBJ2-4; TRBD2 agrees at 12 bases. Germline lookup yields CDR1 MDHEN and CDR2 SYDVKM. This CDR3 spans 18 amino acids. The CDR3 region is CSSSLYRELAGGPNIQYF. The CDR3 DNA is TGTTCCAGCAGTTTATACCGGGAGCTAGCGGGAGGGCCGAACATTCAGTACTTC.

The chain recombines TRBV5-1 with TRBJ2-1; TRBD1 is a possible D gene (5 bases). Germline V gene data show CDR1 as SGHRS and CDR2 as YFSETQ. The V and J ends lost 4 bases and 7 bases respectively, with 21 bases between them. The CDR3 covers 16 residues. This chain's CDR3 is CASSLNRNRNLNEQFF. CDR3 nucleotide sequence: TGCGCCAGCAGCCTCAACAGGAACCGAAACCTTAATGAGCAGTTCTTC. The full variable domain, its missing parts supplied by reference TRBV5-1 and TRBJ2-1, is KAGVTQTPRYLIKTRGQQVTLSCSPISGHRSVSWYQQTPGQGLQFLFEYFSETQRNKGNFPGRFSGRQFSNSRSEMNVSTLELGDSALYLCASSLNRNRNLNEQFFGPGTRLTVL.

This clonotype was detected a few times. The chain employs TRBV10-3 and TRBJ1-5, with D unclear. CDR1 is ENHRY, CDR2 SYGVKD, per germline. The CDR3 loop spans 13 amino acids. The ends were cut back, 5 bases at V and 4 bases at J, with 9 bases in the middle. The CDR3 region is CAISKSGNQPQHF. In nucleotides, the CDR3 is TGTGCCATCAGTAAATCGGGGAATCAGCCCCAGCATTTT.

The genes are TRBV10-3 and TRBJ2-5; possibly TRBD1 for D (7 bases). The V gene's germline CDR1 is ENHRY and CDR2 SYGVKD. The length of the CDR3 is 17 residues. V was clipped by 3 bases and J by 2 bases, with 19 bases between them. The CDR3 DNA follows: TGTGCCATCAGTGAAGGGAGGACAGGTGCCTTACAAGAGACCCAGTACTTC. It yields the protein CAISEGRTGALQETQYF.

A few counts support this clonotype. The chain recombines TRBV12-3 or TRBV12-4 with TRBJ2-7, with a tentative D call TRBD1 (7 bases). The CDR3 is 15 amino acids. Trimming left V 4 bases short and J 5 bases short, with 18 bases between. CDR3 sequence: CASSSDREVLDEQYF. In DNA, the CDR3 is TGTGCCAGCAGTTCCGACAGGGAGGTTTTAGACGAGCAGTACTTC.

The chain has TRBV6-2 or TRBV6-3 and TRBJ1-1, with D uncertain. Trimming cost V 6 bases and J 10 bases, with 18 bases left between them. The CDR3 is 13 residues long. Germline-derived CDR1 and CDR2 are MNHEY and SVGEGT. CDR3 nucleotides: TGTGCCAGCAGCCCCTCCGACACCATCACAGCTTTCTTT. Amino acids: CASSPSDTITAFF.

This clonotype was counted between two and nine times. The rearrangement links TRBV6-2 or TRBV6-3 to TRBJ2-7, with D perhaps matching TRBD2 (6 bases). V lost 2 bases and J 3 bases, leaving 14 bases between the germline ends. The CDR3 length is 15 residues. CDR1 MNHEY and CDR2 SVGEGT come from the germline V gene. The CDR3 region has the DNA TGTGCCAGCAGTTACGTGGGACTGGATAGCTACGAGCAGTACTTC. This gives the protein CASSYVGLDSYEQYF.

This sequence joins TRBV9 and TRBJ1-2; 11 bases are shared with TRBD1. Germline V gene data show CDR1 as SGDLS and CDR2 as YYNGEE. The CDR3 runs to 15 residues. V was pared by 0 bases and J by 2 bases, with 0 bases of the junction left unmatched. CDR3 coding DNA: TGTGCCAGCAGCGTAGGGGACAGGGGGAACTATGGCTACACCTTC. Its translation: CASSVGDRGNYGYTF.

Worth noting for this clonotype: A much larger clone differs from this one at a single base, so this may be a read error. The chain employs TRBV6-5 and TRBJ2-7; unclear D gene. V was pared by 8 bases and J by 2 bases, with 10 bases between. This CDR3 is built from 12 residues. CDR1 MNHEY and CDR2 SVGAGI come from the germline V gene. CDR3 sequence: CASAASAYEQYF. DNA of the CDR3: TGTGCCAGCGCGGCGTCCGCCTACGAGCAGTACTTC.

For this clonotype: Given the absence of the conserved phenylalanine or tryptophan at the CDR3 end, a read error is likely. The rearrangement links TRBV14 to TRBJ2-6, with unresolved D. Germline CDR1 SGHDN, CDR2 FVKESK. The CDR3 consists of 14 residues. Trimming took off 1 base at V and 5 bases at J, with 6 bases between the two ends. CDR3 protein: CASSQVYRANVLTI. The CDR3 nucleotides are TGTGCCAGCAGCCAAGTATACAGGGCCAACGTCCTGACTATC.

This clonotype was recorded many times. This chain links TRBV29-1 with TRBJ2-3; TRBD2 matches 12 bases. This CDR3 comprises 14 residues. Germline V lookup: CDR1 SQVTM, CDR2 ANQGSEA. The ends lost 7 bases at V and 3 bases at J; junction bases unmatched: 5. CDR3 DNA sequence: TGCAGCGCCATGACTAGCGGGAGAACAGATACGCAGTATTTT. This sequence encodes CSAMTSGRTDTQYF.

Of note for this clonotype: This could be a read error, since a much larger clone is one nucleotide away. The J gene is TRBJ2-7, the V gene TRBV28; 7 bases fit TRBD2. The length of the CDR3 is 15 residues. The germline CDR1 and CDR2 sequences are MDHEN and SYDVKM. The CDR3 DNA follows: TGTGCCAGCAGTCTTAGCGGGCAGGCCCTATACGAGCAGCACTTC. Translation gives CASSLSGQALYEQHF. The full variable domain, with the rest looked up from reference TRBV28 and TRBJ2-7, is DVKVTQSSRYLVKRTGEKVFLECVQDMDHENMFWYRQDPGLGLRLIYFSYDVKMKEKGDIPEGYSVSREKKERFSLILESASTNQTSMYLCASSLSGQALYEQHFGPGTRLTVT.

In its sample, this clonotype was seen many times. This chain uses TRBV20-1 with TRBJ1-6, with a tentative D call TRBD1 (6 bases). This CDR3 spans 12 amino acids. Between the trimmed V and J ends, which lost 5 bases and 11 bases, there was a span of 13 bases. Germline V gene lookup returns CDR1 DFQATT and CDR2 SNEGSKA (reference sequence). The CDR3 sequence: CSAASGQPPLHF. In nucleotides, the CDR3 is TGCAGTGCTGCTTCGGGACAACCACCCCTCCACTTT.

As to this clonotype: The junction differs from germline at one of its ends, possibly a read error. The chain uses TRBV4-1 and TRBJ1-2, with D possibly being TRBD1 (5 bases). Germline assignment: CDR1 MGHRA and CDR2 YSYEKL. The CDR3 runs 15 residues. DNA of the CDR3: TGCGCCAGCAGCCATGATATACAGGTTAACTATGGCTACTCCTTC. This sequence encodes CASSHDIQVNYGYSF.

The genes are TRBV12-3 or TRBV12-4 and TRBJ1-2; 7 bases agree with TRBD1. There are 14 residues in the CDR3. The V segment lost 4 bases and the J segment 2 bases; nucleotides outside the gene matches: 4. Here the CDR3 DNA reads TGTGCCAGCAGTTCGGGACAGACGAACTATGGCTACACCTTC. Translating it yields CASSSGQTNYGYTF.

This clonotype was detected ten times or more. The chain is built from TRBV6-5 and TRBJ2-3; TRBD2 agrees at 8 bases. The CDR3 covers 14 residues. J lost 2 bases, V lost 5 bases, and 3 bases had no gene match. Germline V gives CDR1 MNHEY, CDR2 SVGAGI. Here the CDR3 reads CASSRTSLTDTQYF. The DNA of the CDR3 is TGTGCCAGCAGTCGGACTAGCCTCACAGATACGCAGTATTTT.

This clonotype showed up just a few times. The CDR3 DNA sequence: TGTGCCAGCAGCGTCGACAGCCTCTCTGGAAACACCATATATTTT. Protein sequence: CASSVDSLSGNTIYF. The V gene is TRBV9, the J gene TRBJ1-3, with a weak D call TRBD1 (5 bases). The CDR3 covers 15 residues. The V end was cut by 2 bases, the J end by 0 bases, with 9 bases between. CDR1 is SGDLS, CDR2 YYNGEE, per germline.

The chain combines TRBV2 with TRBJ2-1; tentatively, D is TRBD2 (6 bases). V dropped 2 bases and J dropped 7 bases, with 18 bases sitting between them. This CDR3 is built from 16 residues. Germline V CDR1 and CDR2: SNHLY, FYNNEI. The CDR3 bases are TGTGCCAGCAGTGAACTCCGGCACGGGAGTAGAAATGAGCAGTTCTTC. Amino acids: CASSELRHGSRNEQFF. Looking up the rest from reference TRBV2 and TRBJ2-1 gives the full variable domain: EPEVTQTPSHQVTQMGQEVILRCVPISNHLYFYWYRQILGQKVEFLVSFYNNEISEKSEIFDDQFSVERPDGSNFTLKIRSTKLEDSAMYFCASSELRHGSRNEQFFGPGTRLTVL.

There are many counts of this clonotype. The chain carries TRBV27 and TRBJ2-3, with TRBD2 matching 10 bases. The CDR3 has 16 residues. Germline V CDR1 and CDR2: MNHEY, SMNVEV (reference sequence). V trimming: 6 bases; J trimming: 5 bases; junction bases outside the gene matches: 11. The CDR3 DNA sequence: TGTGCCAGCAGGCCAAGCCTAGCGGGAGCTAAAGATACGCAGTATTTT. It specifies CASRPSLAGAKDTQYF.

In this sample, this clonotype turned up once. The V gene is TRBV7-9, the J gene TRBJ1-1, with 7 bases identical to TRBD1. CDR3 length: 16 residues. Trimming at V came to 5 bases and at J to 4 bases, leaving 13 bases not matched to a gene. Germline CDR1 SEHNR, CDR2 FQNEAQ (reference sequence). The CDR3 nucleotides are TGTGCCAGCAGCGAACCCGGGACAGCCCTGATCACTGAAGCTTTCTTT. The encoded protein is CASSEPGTALITEAFF.

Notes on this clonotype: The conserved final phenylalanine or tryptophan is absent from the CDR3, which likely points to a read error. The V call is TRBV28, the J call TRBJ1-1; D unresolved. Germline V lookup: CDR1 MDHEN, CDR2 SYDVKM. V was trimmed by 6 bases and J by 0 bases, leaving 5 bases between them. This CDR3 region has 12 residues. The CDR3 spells CASRGMNTEAFY. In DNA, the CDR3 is TGTGCCAGCAGAGGAATGAACACTGAAGCTTTCTAT.

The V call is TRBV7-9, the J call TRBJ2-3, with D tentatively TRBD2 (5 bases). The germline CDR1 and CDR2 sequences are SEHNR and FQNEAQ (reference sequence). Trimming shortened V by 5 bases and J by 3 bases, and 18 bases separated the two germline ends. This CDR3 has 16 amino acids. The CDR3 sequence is CASSPPVANATDTQYF. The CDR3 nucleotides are TGTGCCAGCAGCCCTCCCGTAGCGAACGCAACAGATACGCAGTATTTT.

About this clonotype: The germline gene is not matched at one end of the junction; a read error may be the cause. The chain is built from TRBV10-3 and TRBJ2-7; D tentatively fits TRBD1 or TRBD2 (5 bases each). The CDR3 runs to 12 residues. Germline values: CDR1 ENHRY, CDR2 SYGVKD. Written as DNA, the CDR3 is TGTGCCACCTTGGGGACCTCCTACGGGCAGTACTTC. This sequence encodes CATLGTSYGQYF.